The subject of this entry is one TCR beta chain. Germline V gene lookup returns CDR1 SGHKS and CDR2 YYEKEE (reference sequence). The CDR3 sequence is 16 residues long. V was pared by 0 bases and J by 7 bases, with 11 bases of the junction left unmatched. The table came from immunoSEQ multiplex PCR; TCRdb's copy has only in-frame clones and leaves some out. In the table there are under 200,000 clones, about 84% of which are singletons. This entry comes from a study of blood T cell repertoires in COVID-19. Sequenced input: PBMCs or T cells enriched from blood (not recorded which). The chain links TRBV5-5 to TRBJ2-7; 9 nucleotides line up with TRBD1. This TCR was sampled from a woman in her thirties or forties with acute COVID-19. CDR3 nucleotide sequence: TGTGCCAGCAGCTTGGCCGGGACAGGGAGTTCGGGGGAGCAGTACTTC. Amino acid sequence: CASSLAGTGSSGEQYF. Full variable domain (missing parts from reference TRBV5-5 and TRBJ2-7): DAGVTQSPTHLIKTRGQQVTLRCSPISGHKSVSWYQQVLGQGPQFIFQYYEKEERGRGNFPDRFSARQFPNYSSELNVNALLLGDSALYLCASSLAGTGSSGEQYFGPGTRLTVT.